In its sample, the clone carrying this TCR beta chain was seen a few times. The data originate from a study of T cell changes during pregnancy in multiple sclerosis. The repertoire was sequenced with immunoSEQ multiplex PCR; TCRdb's copy has only in-frame clones and lacks some. Of some 93,000 clones listed, about nine tenths are singletons. The source is a female donor in good health, enrolled as a control in a pregnancy study. Sample: peripheral blood, taken after pregnancy.

CDR3: CASSRQINQPQHF. CDR3 bases: TGTGCCAGCAGCAGACAGATCAATCAGCCCCAGCATTTT. This chain uses TRBV11-2 with TRBJ1-5, with D possibly TRBD1 on 5 matching bases. Per germline, CDR1 SGHAT and CDR2 FQNNGV. The CDR3 extends over 13 amino acids. Between the trimmed V and J ends, which lost 5 bases and 3 bases, there was a span of 8 bases.